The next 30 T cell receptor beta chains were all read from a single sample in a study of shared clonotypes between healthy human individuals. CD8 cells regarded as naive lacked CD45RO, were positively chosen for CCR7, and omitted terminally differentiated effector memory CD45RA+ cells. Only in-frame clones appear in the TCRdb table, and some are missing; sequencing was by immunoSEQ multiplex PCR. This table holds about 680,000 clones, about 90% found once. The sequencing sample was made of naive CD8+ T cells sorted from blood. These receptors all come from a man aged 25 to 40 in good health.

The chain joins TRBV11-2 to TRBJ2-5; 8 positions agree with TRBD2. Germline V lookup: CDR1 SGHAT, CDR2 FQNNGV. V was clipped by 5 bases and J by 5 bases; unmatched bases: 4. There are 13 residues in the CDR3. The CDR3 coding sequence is TGTGCCAGCAGCGTCGGACTAGCTGAGACCCAGTACTTC. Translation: CASSVGLAETQYF.

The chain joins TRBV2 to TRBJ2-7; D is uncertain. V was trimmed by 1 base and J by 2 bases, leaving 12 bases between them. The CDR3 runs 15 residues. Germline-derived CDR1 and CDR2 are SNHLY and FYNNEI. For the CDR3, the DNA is TGTGCCAGCAGTGAAGAGGGTAAAGCACCCTACGAGCAGTACTTC. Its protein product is CASSEEGKAPYEQYF.

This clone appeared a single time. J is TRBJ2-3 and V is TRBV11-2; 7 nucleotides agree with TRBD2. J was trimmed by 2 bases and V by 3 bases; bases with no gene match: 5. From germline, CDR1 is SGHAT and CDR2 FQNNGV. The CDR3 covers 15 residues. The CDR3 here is CASSFGGRDTDTQYF. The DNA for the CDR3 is TGTGCCAGCAGCTTCGGGGGGAGGGACACAGATACGCAGTATTTT.

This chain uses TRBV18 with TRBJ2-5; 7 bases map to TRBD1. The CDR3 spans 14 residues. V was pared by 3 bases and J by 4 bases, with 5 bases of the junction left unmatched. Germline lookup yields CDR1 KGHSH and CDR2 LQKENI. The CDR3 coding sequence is TGTGCCAGCTCACCGGTGAGGGGGCGAGAGACCCAGTACTTC. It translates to CASSPVRGRETQYF.

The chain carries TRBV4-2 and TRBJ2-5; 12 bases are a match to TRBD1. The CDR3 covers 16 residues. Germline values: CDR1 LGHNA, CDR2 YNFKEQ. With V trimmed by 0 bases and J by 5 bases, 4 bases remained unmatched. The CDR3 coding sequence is TGTGCCAGCAGCCAAGATCGGGACAGGGGGCGGGAGACCCAGTACTTC. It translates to CASSQDRDRGRETQYF.

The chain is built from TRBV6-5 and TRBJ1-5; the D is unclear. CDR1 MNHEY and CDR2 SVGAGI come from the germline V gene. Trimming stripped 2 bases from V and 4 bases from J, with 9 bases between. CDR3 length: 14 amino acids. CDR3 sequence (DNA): TGTGCCAGCAGTTACCCAAGGCTAAATCAGCCCCAGCATTTT. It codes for CASSYPRLNQPQHF.

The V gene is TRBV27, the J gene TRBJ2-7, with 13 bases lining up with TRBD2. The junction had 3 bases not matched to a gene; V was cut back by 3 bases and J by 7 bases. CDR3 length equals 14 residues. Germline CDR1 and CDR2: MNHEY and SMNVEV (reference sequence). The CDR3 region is CASSFGTSGNEQYF. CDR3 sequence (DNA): TGTGCCAGCAGTTTTGGGACTAGCGGGAATGAGCAGTACTTC.

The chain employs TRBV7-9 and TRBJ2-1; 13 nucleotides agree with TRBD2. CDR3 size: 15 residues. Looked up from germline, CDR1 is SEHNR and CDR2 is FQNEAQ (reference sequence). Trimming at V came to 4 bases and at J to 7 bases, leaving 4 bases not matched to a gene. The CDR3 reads CASSWTSGSRNEQFF. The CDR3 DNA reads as TGTGCCAGCAGCTGGACTAGCGGGAGCCGTAATGAGCAGTTCTTC. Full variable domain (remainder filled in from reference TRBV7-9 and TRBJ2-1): DTGVSQNPRHKITKRGQNVTFRCDPISEHNRLYWYRQTLGQGPEFLTYFQNEAQLEKSRLLSDRFSAERPKGSFSTLEIQRTEQGDSAMYLCASSWTSGSRNEQFFGPGTRLTVL.

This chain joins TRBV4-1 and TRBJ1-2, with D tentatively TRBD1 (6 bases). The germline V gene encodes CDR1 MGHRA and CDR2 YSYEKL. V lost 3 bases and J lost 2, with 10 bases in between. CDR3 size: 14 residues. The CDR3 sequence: CASSHTGQNYGYTF. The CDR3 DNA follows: TGCGCCAGCAGCCACACGGGACAAAACTATGGCTACACCTTC.

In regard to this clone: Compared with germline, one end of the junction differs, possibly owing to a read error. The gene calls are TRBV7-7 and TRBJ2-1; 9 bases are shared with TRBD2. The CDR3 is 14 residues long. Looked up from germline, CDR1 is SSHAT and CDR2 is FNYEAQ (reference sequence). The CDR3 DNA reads TGTGCTAGCAGCTTACGCGGGAGGGACAATGAGCAGTTCTTC. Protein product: CASSLRGRDNEQFF.

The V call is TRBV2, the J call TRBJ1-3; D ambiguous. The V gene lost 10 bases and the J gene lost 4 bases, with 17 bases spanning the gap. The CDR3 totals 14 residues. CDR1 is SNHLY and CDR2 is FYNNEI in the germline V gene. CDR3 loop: CATNPPIGGNTIYF. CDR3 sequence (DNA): TGTGCCACCAACCCTCCGATCGGGGGAAACACCATATATTTT.

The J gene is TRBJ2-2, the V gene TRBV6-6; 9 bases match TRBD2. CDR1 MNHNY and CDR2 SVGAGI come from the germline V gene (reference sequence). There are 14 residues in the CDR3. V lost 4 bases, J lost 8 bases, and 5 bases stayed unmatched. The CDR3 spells CASSLGLAAGELFF. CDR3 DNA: TGTGCCAGCAGTTTGGGACTAGCCGCGGGGGAGCTGTTTTTT.

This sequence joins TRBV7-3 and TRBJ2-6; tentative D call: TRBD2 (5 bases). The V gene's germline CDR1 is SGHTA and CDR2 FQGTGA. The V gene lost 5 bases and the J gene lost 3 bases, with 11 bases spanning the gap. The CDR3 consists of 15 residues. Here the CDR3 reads CASSPEGYGANVLTF. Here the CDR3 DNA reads TGTGCCAGCAGCCCAGAGGGTTATGGGGCCAACGTCCTGACTTTC.

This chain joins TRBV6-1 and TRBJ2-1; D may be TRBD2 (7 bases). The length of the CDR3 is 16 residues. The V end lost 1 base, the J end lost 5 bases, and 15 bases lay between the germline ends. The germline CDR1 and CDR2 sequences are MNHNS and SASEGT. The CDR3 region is CASSEDGGRRNNEQFF. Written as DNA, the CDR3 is TGTGCCAGCAGTGAAGACGGGGGGCGCCGGAACAATGAGCAGTTCTTC.

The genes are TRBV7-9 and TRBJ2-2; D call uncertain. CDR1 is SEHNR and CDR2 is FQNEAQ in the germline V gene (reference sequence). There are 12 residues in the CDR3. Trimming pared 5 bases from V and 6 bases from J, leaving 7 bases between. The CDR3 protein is CASSQWPGELFF. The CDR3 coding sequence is TGTGCCAGCAGCCAGTGGCCCGGGGAGCTGTTTTTT.

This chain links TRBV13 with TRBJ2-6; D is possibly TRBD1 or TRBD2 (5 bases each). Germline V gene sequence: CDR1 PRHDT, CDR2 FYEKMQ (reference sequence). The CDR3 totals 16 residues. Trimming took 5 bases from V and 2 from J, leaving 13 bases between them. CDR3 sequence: CASSRVGVAGANVLTF. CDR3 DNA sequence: TGTGCCAGCAGCCGGGTGGGGGTTGCTGGGGCCAACGTCCTGACTTTC. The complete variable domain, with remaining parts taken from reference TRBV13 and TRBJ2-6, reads AAGVIQSPRHLIKEKRETATLKCYPIPRHDTVYWYQQGPGQDPQFLISFYEKMQSDKGSIPDRFSAQQFSDYHSELNMSSLELGDSALYFCASSRVGVAGANVLTFGAGSRLTVL.

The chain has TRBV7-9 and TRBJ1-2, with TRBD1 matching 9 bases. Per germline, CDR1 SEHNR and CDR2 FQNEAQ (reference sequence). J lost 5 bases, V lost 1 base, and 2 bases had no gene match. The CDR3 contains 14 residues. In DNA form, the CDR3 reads TGTGCCAGCAGCTTAGGGACAGGGGTGTATGGCTACACCTTC. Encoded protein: CASSLGTGVYGYTF.

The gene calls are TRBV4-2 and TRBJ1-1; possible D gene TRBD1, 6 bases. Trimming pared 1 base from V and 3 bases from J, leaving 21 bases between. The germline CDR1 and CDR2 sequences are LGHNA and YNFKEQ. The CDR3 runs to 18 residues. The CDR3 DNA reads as TGTGCCAGCAGCCAAGCGGTGCTGGGGGGCCAATCCCACACTGAAGCTTTCTTT. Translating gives CASSQAVLGGQSHTEAFF.

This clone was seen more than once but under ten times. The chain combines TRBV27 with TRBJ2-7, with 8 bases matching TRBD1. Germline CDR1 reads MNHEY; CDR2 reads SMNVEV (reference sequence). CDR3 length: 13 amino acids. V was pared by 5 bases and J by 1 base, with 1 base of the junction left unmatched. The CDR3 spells CASSGTGSYEQYF. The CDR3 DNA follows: TGTGCCAGCAGTGGGACAGGTTCCTACGAGCAGTACTTC.

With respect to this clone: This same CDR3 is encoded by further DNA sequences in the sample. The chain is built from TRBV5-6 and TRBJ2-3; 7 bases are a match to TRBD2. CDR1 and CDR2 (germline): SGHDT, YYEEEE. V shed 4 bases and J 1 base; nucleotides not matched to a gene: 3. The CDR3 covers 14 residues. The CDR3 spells CASSLTSGTDTQYF. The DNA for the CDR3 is TGTGCCAGCAGCCTAACTAGCGGCACAGATACGCAGTATTTT.

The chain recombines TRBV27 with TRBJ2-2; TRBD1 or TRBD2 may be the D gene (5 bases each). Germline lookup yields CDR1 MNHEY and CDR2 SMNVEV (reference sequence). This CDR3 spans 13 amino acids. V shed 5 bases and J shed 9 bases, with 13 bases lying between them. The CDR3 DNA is TGTGCCAGCAGTCCGGGGACCTGGCGGGAGCTGTTTTTT. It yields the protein CASSPGTWRELFF.

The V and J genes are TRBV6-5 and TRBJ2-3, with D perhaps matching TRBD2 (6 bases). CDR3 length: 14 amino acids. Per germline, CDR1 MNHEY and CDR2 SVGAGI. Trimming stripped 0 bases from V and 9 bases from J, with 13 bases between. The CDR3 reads CASSYSAGSETQYF. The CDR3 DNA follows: TGTGCCAGCAGTTACTCGGCGGGGTCGGAGACGCAGTATTTT.

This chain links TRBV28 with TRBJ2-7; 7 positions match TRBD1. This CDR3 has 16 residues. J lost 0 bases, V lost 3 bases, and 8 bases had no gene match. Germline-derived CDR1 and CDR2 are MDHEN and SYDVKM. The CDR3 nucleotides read TGTGCCAGCAGTTTGTTGACAGGGTGGAGCTCCTACGAGCAGTACTTC. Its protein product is CASSLLTGWSSYEQYF.

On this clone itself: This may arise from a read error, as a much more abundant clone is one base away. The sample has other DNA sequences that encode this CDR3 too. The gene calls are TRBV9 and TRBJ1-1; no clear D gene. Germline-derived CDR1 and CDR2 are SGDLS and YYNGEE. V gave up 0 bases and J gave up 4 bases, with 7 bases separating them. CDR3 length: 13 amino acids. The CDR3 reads CASSVGEITEAFF. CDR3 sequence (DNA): TGTGCCAGCAGCGTAGGGGAGATCACTGAAGCTTTCTTT.

The CDR3 loop reads CAISELGDSSYNEQFF. The CDR3, as DNA: TGTGCCATCAGTGAATTGGGGGATAGCTCCTACAATGAGCAGTTCTTC. The J gene is TRBJ2-1, the V gene TRBV10-3; D assignment may be TRBD1 or TRBD2 (5 bases each). The germline V gene has CDR1 ENHRY and CDR2 SYGVKD. The CDR3 is 16 amino acids. The V end lost 3 bases, the J end lost 0 bases, and 12 bases lay between the germline ends.

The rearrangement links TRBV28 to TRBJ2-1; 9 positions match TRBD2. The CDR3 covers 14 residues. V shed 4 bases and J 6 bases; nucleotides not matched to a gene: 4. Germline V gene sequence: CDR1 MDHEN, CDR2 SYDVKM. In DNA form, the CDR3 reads TGTGCCAGCAGTTCCGGACTAGCGCGCAATGAGCAGTTCTTC. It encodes CASSSGLARNEQFF.

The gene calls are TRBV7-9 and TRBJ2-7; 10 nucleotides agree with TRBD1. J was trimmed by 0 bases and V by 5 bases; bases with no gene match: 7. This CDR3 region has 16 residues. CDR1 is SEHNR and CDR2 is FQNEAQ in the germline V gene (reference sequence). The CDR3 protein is CASSNRGQGSSYEQYF. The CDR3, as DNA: TGTGCCAGCAGCAACCGGGGACAGGGGAGCTCCTACGAGCAGTACTTC.

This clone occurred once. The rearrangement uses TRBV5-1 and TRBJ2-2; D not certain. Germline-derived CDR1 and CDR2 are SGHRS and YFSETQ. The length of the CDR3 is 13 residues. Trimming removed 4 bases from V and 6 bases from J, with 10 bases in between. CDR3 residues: CASSPEDAGELFF. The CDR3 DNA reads TGCGCCAGCAGCCCCGAGGACGCCGGGGAGCTGTTTTTT.

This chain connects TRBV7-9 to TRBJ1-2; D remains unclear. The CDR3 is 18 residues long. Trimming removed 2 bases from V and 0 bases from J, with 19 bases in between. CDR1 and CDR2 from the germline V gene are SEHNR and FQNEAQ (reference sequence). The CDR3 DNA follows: TGTGCCAGCAGCTTAATAGGACGGACGAGCTCGGCTAACTATGGCTACACCTTC. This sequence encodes CASSLIGRTSSANYGYTF.

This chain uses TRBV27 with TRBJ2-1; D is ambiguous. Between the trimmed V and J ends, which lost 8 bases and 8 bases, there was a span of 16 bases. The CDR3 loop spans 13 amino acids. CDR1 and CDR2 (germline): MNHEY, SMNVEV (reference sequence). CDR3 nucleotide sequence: TGTGCCAGCGGCCTAGATCGGACCGATGAGCAGTTCTTC. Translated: CASGLDRTDEQFF.